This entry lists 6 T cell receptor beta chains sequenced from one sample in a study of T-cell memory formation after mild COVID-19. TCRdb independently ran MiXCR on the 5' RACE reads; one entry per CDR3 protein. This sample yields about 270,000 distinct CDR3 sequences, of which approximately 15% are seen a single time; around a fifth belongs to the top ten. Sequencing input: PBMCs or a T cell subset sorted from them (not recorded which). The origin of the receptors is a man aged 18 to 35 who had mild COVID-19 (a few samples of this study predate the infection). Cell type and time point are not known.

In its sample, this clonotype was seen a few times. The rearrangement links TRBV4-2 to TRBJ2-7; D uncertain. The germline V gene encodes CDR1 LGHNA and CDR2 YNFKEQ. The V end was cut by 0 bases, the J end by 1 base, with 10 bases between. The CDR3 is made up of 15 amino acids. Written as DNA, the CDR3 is TGTGCCAGCAGCCAAGATATAGGCCCTTCCTACGAGCAGTACTTC. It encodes CASSQDIGPSYEQYF.

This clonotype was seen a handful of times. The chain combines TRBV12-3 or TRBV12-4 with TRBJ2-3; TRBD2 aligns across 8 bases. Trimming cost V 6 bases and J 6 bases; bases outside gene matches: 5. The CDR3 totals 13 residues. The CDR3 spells CASSQGLGDTQYF. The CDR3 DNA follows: TGTGCCAGCAGCCAGGGACTAGGGGATACGCAGTATTTT.

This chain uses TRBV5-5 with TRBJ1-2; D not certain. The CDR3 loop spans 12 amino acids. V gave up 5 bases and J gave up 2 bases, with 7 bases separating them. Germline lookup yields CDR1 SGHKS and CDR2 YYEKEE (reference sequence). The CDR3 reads CASRAMNYGYTF. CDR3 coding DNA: TGTGCCAGCAGAGCCATGAACTATGGCTACACCTTC. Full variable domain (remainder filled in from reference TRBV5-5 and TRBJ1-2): DAGVTQSPTHLIKTRGQQVTLRCSPISGHKSVSWYQQVLGQGPQFIFQYYEKEERGRGNFPDRFSARQFPNYSSELNVNALLLGDSALYLCASRAMNYGYTFGSGTRLTVV.

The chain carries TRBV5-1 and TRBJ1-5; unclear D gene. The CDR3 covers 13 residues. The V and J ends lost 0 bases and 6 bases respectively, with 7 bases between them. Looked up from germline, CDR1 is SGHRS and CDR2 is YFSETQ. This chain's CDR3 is CASSLEGAQPQHF. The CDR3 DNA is TGCGCCAGCAGCTTGGAGGGAGCTCAGCCCCAGCATTTT. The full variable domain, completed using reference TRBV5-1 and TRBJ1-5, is KAGVTQTPRYLIKTRGQQVTLSCSPISGHRSVSWYQQTPGQGLQFLFEYFSETQRNKGNFPGRFSGRQFSNSRSEMNVSTLELGDSALYLCASSLEGAQPQHFGDGTRLSIL.

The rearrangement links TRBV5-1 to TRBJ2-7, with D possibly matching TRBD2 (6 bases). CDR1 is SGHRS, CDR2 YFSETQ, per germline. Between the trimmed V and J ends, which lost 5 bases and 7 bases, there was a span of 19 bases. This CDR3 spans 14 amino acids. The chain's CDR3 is CASRRTGGAQEQYF. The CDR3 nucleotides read TGCGCCAGCAGGAGGACTGGCGGGGCTCAGGAGCAGTACTTC.

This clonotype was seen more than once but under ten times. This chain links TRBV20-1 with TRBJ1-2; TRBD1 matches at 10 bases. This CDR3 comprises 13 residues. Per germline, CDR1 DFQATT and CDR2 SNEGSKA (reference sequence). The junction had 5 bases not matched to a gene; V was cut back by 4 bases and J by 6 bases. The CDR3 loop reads CSAIRQGANGYTF. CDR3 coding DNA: TGCAGTGCTATCCGACAGGGGGCGAATGGCTACACCTTC.